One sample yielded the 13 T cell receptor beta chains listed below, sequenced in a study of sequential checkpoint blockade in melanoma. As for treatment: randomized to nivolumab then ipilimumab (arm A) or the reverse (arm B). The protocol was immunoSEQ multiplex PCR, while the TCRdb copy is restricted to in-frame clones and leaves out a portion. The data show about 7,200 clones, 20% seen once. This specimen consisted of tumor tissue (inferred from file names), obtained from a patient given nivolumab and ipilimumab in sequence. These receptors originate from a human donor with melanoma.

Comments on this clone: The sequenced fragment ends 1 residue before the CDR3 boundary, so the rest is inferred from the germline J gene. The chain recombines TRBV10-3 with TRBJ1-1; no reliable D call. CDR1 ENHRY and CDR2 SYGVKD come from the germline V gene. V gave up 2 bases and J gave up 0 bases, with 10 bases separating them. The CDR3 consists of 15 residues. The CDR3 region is CAISEGERMNTEAFF. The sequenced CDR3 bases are TGTGCCATCAGTGAGGGAGAACGGATGAACACTGAAGCTTTC.

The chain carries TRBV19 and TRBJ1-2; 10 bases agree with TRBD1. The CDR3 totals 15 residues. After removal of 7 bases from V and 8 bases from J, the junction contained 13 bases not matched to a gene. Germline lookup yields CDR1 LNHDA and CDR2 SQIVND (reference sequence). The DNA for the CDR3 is TGTGCCAGTAAGAGGTGGGACAGGGGAGGTAGAGGCTACACCTTC. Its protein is CASKRWDRGGRGYTF.

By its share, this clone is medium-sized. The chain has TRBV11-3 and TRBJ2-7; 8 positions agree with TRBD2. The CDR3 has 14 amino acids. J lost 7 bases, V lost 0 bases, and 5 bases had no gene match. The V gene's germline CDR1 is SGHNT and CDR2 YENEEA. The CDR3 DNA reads TGTGCCAGCAGCTTAGACGGGGGGGCGCGAGAGCAGTACTTC. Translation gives CASSLDGGAREQYF.

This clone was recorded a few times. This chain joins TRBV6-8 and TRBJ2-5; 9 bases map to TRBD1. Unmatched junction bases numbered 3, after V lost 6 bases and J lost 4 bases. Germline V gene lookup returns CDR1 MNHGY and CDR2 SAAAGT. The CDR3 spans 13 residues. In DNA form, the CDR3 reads TGTGCCAGCAGCAGACAGGGGGGAGAGACCCAGTACTTC. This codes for CASSRQGGETQYF.

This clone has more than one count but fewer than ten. This CDR3 is CASSAMNTGELFF. The CDR3 DNA reads TGTGCCAGCAGTGCCATGAACACCGGGGAGCTGTTTTTT. This chain links TRBV6-8 with TRBJ2-2, with D uncertain. Deletions cut 5 bases from V and 1 base from J, with 5 bases between. CDR3 length: 13 amino acids. Germline loops: CDR1 MNHGY, CDR2 SAAAGT.

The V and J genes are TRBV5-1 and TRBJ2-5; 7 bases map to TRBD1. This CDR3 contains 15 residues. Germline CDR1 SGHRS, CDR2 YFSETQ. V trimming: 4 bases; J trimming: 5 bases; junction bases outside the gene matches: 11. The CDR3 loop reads CASSTSRGLGETQYF. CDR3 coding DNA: TGCGCCAGCAGCACCTCGAGGGGGCTGGGGGAGACCCAGTACTTC.

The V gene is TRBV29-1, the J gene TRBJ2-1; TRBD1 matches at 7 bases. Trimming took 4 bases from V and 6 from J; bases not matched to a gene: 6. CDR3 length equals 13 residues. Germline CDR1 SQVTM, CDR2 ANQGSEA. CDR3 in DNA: TGCAGCGTTGTCACAGGGGACGTCAATGAGCAGTTCTTC. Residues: CSVVTGDVNEQFF.

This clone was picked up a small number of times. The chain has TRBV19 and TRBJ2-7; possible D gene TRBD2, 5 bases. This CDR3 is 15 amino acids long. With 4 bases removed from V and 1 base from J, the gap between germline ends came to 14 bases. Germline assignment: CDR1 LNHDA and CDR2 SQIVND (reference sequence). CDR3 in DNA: TGTGCCAGTAGTAAGGGAGCGGTACGGTCCTACGAGCAGTACTTC. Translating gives CASSKGAVRSYEQYF. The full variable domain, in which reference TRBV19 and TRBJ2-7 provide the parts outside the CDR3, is DGGITQSPKYLFRKEGQNVTLSCEQNLNHDAMYWYRQDPGQGLRLIYYSQIVNDFQKGDIAEGYSVSREKKESFPLTVTSAQKNPTAFYLCASSKGAVRSYEQYFGPGTRLTVT.

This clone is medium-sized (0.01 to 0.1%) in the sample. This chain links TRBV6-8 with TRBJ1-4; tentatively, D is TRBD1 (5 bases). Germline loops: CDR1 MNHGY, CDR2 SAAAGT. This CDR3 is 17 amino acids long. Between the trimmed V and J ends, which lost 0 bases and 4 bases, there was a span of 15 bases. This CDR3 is CASSYSISGTDNEKLFF. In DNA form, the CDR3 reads TGTGCCAGCAGTTACTCGATCTCCGGGACGGATAATGAAAAACTGTTTTTT.

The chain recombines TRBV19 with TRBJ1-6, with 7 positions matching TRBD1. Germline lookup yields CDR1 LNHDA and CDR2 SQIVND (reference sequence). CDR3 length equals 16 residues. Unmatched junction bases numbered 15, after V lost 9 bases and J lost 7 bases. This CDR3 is CARPPGQAVWNSPLHF. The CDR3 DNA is TGTGCCAGACCCCCCGGACAGGCCGTCTGGAATTCACCCCTCCACTTT.

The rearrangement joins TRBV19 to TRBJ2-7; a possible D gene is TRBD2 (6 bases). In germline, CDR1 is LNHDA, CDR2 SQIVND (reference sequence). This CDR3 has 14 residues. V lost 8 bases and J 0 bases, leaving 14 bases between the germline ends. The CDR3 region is CASSGDGSSYEQYF. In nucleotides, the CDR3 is TGTGCCAGTTCGGGGGACGGGAGCTCCTACGAGCAGTACTTC.

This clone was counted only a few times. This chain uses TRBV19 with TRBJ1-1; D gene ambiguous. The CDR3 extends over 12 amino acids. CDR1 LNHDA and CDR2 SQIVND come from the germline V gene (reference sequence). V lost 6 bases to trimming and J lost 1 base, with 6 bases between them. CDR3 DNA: TGTGCCAGTAGGTTAAAGAACACTGAAGCTTTCTTT. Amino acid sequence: CASRLKNTEAFF. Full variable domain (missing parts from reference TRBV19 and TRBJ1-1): DGGITQSPKYLFRKEGQNVTLSCEQNLNHDAMYWYRQDPGQGLRLIYYSQIVNDFQKGDIAEGYSVSREKKESFPLTVTSAQKNPTAFYLCASRLKNTEAFFGQGTRLTVV.

This chain's CDR3 is CASSAGYTEAFF. Here the CDR3 DNA reads TGTGCCAGCTCCGCCGGGTACACTGAAGCTTTCTTT. The V call is TRBV18, the J call TRBJ1-1; D gene ambiguous. The germline V gene has CDR1 KGHSH and CDR2 LQKENI. V was cut by 6 bases and J by 3 bases, with 8 bases left in between. This CDR3 is built from 12 residues.